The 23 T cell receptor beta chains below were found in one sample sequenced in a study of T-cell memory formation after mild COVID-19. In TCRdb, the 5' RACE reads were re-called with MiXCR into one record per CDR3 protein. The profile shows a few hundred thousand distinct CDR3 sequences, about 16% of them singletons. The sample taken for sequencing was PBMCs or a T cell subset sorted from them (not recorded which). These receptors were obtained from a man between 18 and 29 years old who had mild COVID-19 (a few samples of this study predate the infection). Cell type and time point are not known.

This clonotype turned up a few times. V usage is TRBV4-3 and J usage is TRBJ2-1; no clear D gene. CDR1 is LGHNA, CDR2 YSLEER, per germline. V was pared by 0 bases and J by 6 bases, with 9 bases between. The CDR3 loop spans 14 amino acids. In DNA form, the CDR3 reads TGCGCCAGCAGCCAAGACTGGTCATCCAATGAGCAGTTCTTC. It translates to CASSQDWSSNEQFF.

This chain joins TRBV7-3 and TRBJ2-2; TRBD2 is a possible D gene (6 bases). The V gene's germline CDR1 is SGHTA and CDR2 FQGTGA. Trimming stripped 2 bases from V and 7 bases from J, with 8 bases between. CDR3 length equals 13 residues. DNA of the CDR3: TGTGCCAGCAGCTTACGGGGGTTCGGGGAGCTGTTTTTT. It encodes CASSLRGFGELFF.

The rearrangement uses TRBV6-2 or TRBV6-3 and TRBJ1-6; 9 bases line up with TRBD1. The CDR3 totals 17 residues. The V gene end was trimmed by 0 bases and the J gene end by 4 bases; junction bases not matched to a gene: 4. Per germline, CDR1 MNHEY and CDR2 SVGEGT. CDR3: CASSYSRTGVYNSPLHF. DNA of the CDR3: TGTGCCAGCAGTTACTCCCGGACAGGGGTTTATAATTCACCCCTCCACTTT.

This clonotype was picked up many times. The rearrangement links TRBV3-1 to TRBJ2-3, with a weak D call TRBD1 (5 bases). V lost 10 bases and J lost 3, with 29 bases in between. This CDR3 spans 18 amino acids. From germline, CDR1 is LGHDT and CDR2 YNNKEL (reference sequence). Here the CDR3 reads CATSGPIRRDIGTDTQYF. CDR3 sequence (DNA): TGTGCCACCTCCGGGCCGATCCGCAGGGATATAGGAACAGATACGCAGTATTTT.

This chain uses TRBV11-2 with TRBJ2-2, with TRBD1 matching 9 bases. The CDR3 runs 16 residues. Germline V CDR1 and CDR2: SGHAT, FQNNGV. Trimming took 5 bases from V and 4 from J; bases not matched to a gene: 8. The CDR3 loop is CASSLRDREITGELFF. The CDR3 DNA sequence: TGTGCCAGCAGCCTCCGGGACAGGGAGATCACCGGGGAGCTGTTTTTT.

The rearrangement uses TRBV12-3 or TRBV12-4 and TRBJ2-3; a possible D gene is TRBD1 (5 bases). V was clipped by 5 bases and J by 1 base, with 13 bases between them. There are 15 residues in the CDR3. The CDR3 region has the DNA TGTGCCAGCAGTCCCTCCAGGGTGGGCACAGATACGCAGTATTTT. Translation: CASSPSRVGTDTQYF.

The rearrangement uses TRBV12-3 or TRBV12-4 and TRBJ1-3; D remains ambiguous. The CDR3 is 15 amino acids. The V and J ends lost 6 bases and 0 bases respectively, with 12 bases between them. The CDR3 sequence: CASRPTAHSGNTIYF. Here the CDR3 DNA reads TGTGCCAGCAGGCCTACAGCGCACTCTGGAAACACCATATATTTT.

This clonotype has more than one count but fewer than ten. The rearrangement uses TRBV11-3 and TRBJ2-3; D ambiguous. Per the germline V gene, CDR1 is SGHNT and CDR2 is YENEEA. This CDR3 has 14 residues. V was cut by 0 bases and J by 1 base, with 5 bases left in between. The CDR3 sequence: CASSLESGTDTQYF. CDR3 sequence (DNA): TGTGCCAGCAGCTTAGAATCAGGCACAGATACGCAGTATTTT. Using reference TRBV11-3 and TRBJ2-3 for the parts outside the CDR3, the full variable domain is EAGVVQSPRYKIIEKKQPVAFWCNPISGHNTLYWYLQNLGQGPELLIRYENEEAVDDSQLPKDRFSAERLKGVDSTLKIQPAELGDSAVYLCASSLESGTDTQYFGPGTRLTVL.

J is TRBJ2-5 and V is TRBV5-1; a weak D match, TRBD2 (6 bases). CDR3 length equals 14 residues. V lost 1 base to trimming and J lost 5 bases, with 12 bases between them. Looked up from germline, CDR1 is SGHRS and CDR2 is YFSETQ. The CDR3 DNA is TGCGCCAGCAGCTTGTCTCCGGCGGGGGAGACCCAGTACTTC. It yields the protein CASSLSPAGETQYF.

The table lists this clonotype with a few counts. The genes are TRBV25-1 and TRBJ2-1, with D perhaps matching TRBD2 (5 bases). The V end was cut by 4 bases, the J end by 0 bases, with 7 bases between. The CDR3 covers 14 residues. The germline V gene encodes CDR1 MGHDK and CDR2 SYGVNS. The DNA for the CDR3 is TGTGCCAGCAGTGCGGACTTCTCCTACAATGAGCAGTTCTTC. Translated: CASSADFSYNEQFF.

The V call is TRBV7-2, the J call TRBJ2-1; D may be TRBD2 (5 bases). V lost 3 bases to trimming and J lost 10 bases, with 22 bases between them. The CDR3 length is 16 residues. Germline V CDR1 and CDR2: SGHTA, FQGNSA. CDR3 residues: CASSLDFVGFGGEQFF. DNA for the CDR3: TGTGCCAGCAGCTTGGATTTCGTGGGTTTTGGCGGGGAGCAGTTCTTC.

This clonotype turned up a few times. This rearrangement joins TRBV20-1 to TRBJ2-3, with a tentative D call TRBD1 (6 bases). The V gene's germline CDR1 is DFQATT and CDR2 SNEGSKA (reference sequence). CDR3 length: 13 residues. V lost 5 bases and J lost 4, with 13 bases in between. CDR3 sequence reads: CSAHRVGPDTQYF. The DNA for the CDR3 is TGCAGTGCTCACAGGGTTGGGCCAGATACGCAGTATTTT.

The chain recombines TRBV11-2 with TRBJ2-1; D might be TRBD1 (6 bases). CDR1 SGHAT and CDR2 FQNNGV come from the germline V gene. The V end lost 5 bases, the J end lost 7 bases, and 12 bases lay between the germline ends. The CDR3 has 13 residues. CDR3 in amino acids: CASSLGTLNEQFF. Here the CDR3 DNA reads TGTGCCAGCAGCCTCGGGACATTGAATGAGCAGTTCTTC.

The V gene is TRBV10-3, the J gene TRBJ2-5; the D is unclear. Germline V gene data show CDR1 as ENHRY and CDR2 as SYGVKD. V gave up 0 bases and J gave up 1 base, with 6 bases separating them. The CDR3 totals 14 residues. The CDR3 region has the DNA TGTGCCATCAGTGAGTCCAGGTCCCAAGAGACCCAGTACTTC. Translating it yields CAISESRSQETQYF.

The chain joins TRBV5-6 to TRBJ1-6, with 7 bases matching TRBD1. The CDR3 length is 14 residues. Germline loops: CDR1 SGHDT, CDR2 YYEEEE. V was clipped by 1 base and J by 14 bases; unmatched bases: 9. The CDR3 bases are TGTGCCAGCAGCTTGATCCAGGGGGTCCGATCCCTCCACTTT. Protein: CASSLIQGVRSLHF.

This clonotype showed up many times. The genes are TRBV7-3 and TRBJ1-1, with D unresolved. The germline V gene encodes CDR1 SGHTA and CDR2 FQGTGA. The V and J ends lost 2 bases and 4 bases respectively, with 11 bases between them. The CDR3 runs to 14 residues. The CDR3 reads CASSLGPTSTEAFF. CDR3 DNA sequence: TGTGCCAGCAGCTTAGGACCCACGAGCACTGAAGCTTTCTTT.

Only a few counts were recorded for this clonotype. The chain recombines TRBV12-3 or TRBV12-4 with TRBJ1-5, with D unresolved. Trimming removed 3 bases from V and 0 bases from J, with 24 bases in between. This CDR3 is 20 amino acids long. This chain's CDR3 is CASSFYSAGTGGYSNQPQHF. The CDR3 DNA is TGTGCCAGCAGTTTTTATTCGGCGGGAACGGGAGGGTATAGCAATCAGCCCCAGCATTTT.

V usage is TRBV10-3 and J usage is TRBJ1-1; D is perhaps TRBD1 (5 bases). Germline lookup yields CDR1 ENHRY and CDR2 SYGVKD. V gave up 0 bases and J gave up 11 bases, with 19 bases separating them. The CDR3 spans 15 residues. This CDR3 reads CAISESKTGRGGAFF. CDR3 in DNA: TGTGCCATCAGTGAGTCGAAAACCGGTAGGGGTGGCGCTTTCTTT.

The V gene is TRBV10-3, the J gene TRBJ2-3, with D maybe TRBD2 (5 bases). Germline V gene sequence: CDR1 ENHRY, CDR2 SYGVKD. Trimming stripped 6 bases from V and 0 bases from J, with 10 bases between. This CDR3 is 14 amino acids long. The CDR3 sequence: CAIRGSWSTDTQYF. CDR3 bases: TGTGCCATCAGAGGGAGTTGGAGCACAGATACGCAGTATTTT.

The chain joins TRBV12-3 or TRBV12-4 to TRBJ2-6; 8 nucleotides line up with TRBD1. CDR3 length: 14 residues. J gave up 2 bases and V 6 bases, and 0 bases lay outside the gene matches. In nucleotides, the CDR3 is TGTGCCAGCAGGGGACAGGCTGGGGCCAACGTCCTGACTTTC. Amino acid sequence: CASRGQAGANVLTF.

As DNA, the CDR3 is TGTGCCAGCAGTTTCGGGGGGAAGCCCCCAGATACGCAGTATTTT. Translation gives CASSFGGKPPDTQYF. V usage is TRBV27 and J usage is TRBJ2-3, with 7 bases matching TRBD2. CDR1 is MNHEY and CDR2 is SMNVEV in the germline V gene (reference sequence). The CDR3 has 15 residues. V trimming: 3 bases; J trimming: 4 bases; junction bases outside the gene matches: 7.

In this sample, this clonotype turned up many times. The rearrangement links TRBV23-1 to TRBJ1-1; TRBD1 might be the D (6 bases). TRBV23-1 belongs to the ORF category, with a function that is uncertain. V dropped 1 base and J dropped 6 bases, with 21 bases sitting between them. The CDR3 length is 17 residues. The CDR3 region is CASSQWDIRGRGPEAFF. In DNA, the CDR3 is TGCGCCAGCAGTCAATGGGACATCCGAGGACGGGGTCCTGAAGCTTTCTTT.

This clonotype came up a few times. The CDR3 is CASSLEQGRRGGYTF. In DNA form, the CDR3 reads TGTGCCAGCAGCTTAGAGCAGGGGAGGAGAGGTGGCTACACCTTC. The chain has TRBV7-2 and TRBJ1-2, with D perhaps TRBD1 (6 bases). Trimming pared 1 base from V and 7 bases from J, leaving 16 bases between. CDR1 is SGHTA, CDR2 FQGNSA, per germline. The CDR3 runs 15 residues.